These 21 T cell receptor beta chains were sequenced from one sample in a study of blood T cell repertoires in COVID-19 (dated by TCRdb to the early 2020s). Library construction relied on the immunoSEQ multiplex PCR assay. TCRdb's version of the immuneACCESS table is confined to in-frame rearrangements and falls short of the full clone set. An unresolved V gene accounts for under half of the shortfall where checked; the remainder is of unknown origin. In all, the sample holds some 350,000 clones, and roughly 90% of those were seen once. The ten largest account for around 6.6% of the sample. Input material: peripheral blood. All receptors derive from a woman in her seventies with COVID-19, enrolled during active disease.

The V and J genes are TRBV25-1 and TRBJ1-2; D is uncertain. The V end was cut by 4 bases, the J end by 8 bases, with 14 bases between. The CDR3 totals 13 residues. Germline V gives CDR1 MGHDK, CDR2 SYGVNS. This chain's CDR3 is CASSAYGKMGYTF. CDR3 in DNA: TGTGCCAGCAGTGCTTACGGGAAGATGGGCTACACCTTC.

In its sample, this clone was seen once. J is TRBJ1-2 and V is TRBV6-6; TRBD1 agrees at 7 bases. The CDR3 consists of 14 residues. V lost 2 bases and J lost 5; bases outside the gene matches: 5. Looked up from germline, CDR1 is MNHNY and CDR2 is SVGAGI (reference sequence). CDR3 in amino acids: CASSYQDREYGYTF. In DNA form, the CDR3 reads TGTGCCAGCAGTTACCAAGACAGGGAGTATGGCTACACCTTC.

The gene calls are TRBV27 and TRBJ1-5; 8 nucleotides line up with TRBD1. Unmatched junction bases numbered 7, after V lost 6 bases and J lost 0 bases. CDR1 and CDR2 from the germline V gene are MNHEY and SMNVEV (reference sequence). The CDR3 has 16 residues. The CDR3 DNA reads TGTGCCAGCAGCAGGCAGGGGGCGGATAGCAATCAGCCCCAGCATTTT. This codes for CASSRQGADSNQPQHF.

The chain's CDR3 is CASSYTGANVLTF. Written as DNA, the CDR3 is TGTGCCAGCAGCTATACTGGGGCCAACGTCCTGACTTTC. The chain has TRBV7-9 and TRBJ2-6; unclear D gene. This CDR3 is built from 13 residues. V was cut by 4 bases and J by 2 bases, with 3 bases left in between. Germline V gene data show CDR1 as SEHNR and CDR2 as FQNEAQ (reference sequence).

This clone was seen just once. The chain is built from TRBV7-8 and TRBJ2-1; a weak D match, TRBD2 (7 bases). The length of the CDR3 is 16 residues. Trimming stripped 5 bases from V and 8 bases from J, with 22 bases between. The V gene's germline CDR1 is SGHVS and CDR2 FQNEAQ. The CDR3: CASSILLQPGGHEQFF. The DNA for the CDR3 is TGTGCCAGCAGCATACTACTACAACCGGGGGGCCATGAGCAGTTCTTC.

J is TRBJ1-2 and V is TRBV29-1; no definite D call. The V and J ends lost 4 bases and 1 base respectively, with 7 bases between them. The V gene's germline CDR1 is SQVTM and CDR2 ANQGSEA. The CDR3 runs to 12 residues. The CDR3 DNA reads TGCAGCGTTGGGGAGTATAACTATGGCTACACCTTC. Translation gives CSVGEYNYGYTF.

This clone showed up just once. The chain joins TRBV19 to TRBJ2-4; 8 nucleotides align to TRBD1. Germline V CDR1 and CDR2: LNHDA, SQIVND (reference sequence). V lost 0 bases, J lost 6 bases, and 13 bases stayed unmatched. The CDR3 contains 18 residues. CDR3 region: CASSIDLVGQGARNIQYF. The CDR3 DNA is TGTGCCAGTAGTATAGATCTGGTAGGCCAGGGGGCGAGAAACATTCAGTACTTC.

This clone is a singleton in its sample. V usage is TRBV11-3 and J usage is TRBJ1-4; D is perhaps TRBD1 (5 bases). This CDR3 comprises 16 residues. CDR1 and CDR2 from the germline V gene are SGHNT and YENEEA. V lost 8 bases to trimming and J lost 2 bases, with 18 bases between them. The CDR3 DNA is TGTGCCAGCGTTCCCAATTGGGAGGGGACTAATGAAAAACTGTTTTTT. It specifies CASVPNWEGTNEKLFF.

The chain employs TRBV24-1 and TRBJ2-5, with 8 bases aligning to TRBD2. Germline trimming cut 3 bases from V and 4 bases from J; bases unmatched to any gene: 6. Germline CDR1 reads KGHDR; CDR2 reads SFDVKD. The CDR3 consists of 15 residues. The CDR3 sequence: CATSDPRGDGETQYF. The CDR3 DNA sequence: TGTGCCACCAGTGATCCGCGGGGGGACGGAGAGACCCAGTACTTC.

V gene TRBV2 combines with J gene TRBJ1-4; 12 nucleotides line up with TRBD1. Germline values: CDR1 SNHLY, CDR2 FYNNEI. Losses at the gene ends were 5 bases for V and 7 bases for J; bases not matched to a gene: 2. The CDR3 loop spans 14 amino acids. The CDR3 loop is CASSRDRGLEKLFF. The CDR3 nucleotides are TGTGCCAGCAGTCGGGACAGGGGGCTTGAAAAACTGTTTTTT.

The rearrangement links TRBV18 to TRBJ2-2; D is perhaps TRBD2 (6 bases). Trimming took off 5 bases at V and 0 bases at J, with 13 bases between the two ends. Germline assignment: CDR1 KGHSH and CDR2 LQKENI. The CDR3 is made up of 16 amino acids. The CDR3: CASSSGTRSNTGELFF. The CDR3, as DNA: TGTGCCAGCTCATCCGGGACTCGCTCGAACACCGGGGAGCTGTTTTTT.

The V call is TRBV7-2, the J call TRBJ2-5; 7 nucleotides agree with TRBD2. Germline V gives CDR1 SGHTA, CDR2 FQGNSA. Germline trimming cut 5 bases from V and 5 bases from J; bases unmatched to any gene: 11. The CDR3 runs to 15 residues. This CDR3 reads CASSTPSQAGETQYF. Here the CDR3 DNA reads TGTGCCAGCAGCACCCCTAGCCAAGCGGGGGAGACCCAGTACTTC.

The V and J genes are TRBV5-1 and TRBJ2-3; possible D gene TRBD1, 7 bases. The CDR3 length is 15 residues. The V end lost 4 bases, the J end lost 2 bases, and 14 bases lay between the germline ends. Germline CDR1 reads SGHRS; CDR2 reads YFSETQ. The CDR3 coding sequence is TGCGCCAGCAGCGGCGGGACAGCCCTCACAGATACGCAGTATTTT. It encodes CASSGGTALTDTQYF.

The chain couples TRBV30 to TRBJ1-1; D remains ambiguous. This CDR3 has 17 residues. V lost 0 bases and J 0 bases, leaving 17 bases between the germline ends. Germline loops: CDR1 GTSNPN, CDR2 SVGIG (reference sequence). CDR3 bases: TGTGCCTGGAGTGTTAAATCGAGGGCCAGGATGAACACTGAAGCTTTCTTT. Translated: CAWSVKSRARMNTEAFF. The full variable domain, with the rest looked up from reference TRBV30 and TRBJ1-1, is SQTIHQWPATLVQPVGSPLSLECTVEGTSNPNLYWYRQAAGRGLQLLFYSVGIGQISSEVPQNLSASRPQDRQFILSSKKLLLSDSGFYLCAWSVKSRARMNTEAFFGQGTRLTVV.

The chain links TRBV6-5 to TRBJ1-2, with a tentative D call TRBD1 (5 bases). The CDR3 is 13 residues long. The germline V and J ends were trimmed by 4 bases and 4 bases, with 10 bases remaining between them. The germline V gene has CDR1 MNHEY and CDR2 SVGAGI. CDR3 region: CASSSQGPYGYTF. Here the CDR3 DNA reads TGTGCCAGCAGTTCCCAGGGTCCCTATGGCTACACCTTC.

In regard to this clone: A read error may account for a junction end that differs from germline. The rearrangement links TRBV5-1 to TRBJ2-5, with 9 nucleotides matching TRBD2. CDR1 is SGHRS and CDR2 is YFSETQ in the germline V gene. The CDR3 loop spans 15 amino acids. CDR3 protein: CARSSAGGGQETQYF. The CDR3 region has the DNA TGCGCCCGCAGCTCGGCGGGGGGGGGCCAAGAGACCCAGTACTTC.

This sequence joins TRBV27 and TRBJ2-3, with 11 bases identical to TRBD2. Germline V lookup: CDR1 MNHEY, CDR2 SMNVEV (reference sequence). V shed 4 bases and J 3 bases; nucleotides not matched to a gene: 3. This CDR3 region has 15 residues. The CDR3 DNA reads TGTGCCAGCAGTTCCGGGACTAGCGGAACAGATACGCAGTATTTT. Its protein is CASSSGTSGTDTQYF.

V usage is TRBV5-4 and J usage is TRBJ2-7; possible D gene TRBD2, 6 bases. The V gene's germline CDR1 is SGHNT and CDR2 YYREEE (reference sequence). The CDR3 sequence is 15 residues long. The V gene lost 0 bases and the J gene lost 7 bases, with 17 bases spanning the gap. This CDR3 is CASSLEAGRDSEQYF. The CDR3 bases are TGTGCCAGCAGCTTGGAGGCGGGGCGGGACTCAGAGCAGTACTTC.

The V and J genes are TRBV2 and TRBJ2-3; D might be TRBD1 (6 bases). Germline CDR1 reads SNHLY; CDR2 reads FYNNEI. The CDR3 is 14 amino acids. Deletions cut 6 bases from V and 0 bases from J, with 10 bases between. In nucleotides, the CDR3 is TGTGCCAGCAGGTGGACAGTCAGCACAGATACGCAGTATTTT. Its translation: CASRWTVSTDTQYF. The variable domain in full, completed from reference TRBV2 and TRBJ2-3, reads EPEVTQTPSHQVTQMGQEVILRCVPISNHLYFYWYRQILGQKVEFLVSFYNNEISEKSEIFDDQFSVERPDGSNFTLKIRSTKLEDSAMYFCASRWTVSTDTQYFGPGTRLTVL.

V gene TRBV7-9 combines with J gene TRBJ2-5, with D possibly TRBD1 on 6 matching bases. This CDR3 is 14 amino acids long. The ends were cut back, 5 bases at V and 1 base at J, with 11 bases in the middle. Germline V gives CDR1 SEHNR, CDR2 FQNEAQ (reference sequence). In DNA, the CDR3 is TGTGCCAGCAGCCCCAAGGGGGTCCAAGAGACCCAGTACTTC. It specifies CASSPKGVQETQYF.

The V gene is TRBV2, the J gene TRBJ2-7; maybe TRBD1 (6 bases). The CDR3 consists of 12 residues. Germline values: CDR1 SNHLY, CDR2 FYNNEI. The V gene lost 6 bases and the J gene lost 5 bases, with 11 bases spanning the gap. CDR3 sequence reads: CASREQGNEQYF. CDR3 nucleotides: TGTGCCAGCAGGGAACAGGGAAACGAGCAGTACTTC.